The clone carrying this T cell receptor beta chain occurred many times. The data were taken from a study of T-cell reconstitution after alpha-beta-depleted transplantation in children. This CDR3 is 14 amino acids long. The TCRbeta library incorporated unique molecular identifiers. TCRdb ran MiXCR on the PCR reads and lists one entry per CDR3 protein. The table lists more than 550,000 distinct CDR3 sequences, roughly a tenth of them singletons. The TCR originated in a human donor who donated a stem cell graft to a child with acute myeloid leukemia. The chain employs TRBV21-1 and TRBJ2-7; the table calls TRBD2, which could not be checked here. TRBV21-1 represents a pseudogene. The sequenced sample was PBMCs from the stem cell graft donor, obtained from the stem cell graft. CDR3 sequence: CASSTSGRVGEQYF. CDR3 coding DNA: TGTGCCAGCAGCACGAGCGGGAGGGTGGGCGAGCAGTACTTC.